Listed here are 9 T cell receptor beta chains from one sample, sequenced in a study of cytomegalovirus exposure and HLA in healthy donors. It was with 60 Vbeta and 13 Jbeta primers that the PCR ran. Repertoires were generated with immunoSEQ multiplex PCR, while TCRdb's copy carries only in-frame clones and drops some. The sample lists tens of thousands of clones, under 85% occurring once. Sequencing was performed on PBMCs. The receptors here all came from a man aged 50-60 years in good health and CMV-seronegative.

For the CDR3, the DNA is TGTGCCAGCAGCCCAAGATGGCCAGGAGGGACCGGGGAGCTGTTTTTT. This sequence encodes CASSPRWPGGTGELFF. The J gene is TRBJ2-2, the V gene TRBV5-6; D may be TRBD2 (6 bases). The V and J ends lost 4 bases and 5 bases respectively, with 18 bases between them. The CDR3 sequence is 16 residues long. The V gene's germline CDR1 is SGHDT and CDR2 YYEEEE.

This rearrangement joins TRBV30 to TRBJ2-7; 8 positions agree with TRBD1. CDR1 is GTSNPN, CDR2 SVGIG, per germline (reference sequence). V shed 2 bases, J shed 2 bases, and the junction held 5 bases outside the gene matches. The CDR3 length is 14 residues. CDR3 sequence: CAWSRGTGTYEQYF. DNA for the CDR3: TGTGCCTGGAGTCGCGGGACAGGAACCTACGAGCAGTACTTC. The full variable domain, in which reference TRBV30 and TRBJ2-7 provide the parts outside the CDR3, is SQTIHQWPATLVQPVGSPLSLECTVEGTSNPNLYWYRQAAGRGLQLLFYSVGIGQISSEVPQNLSASRPQDRQFILSSKKLLLSDSGFYLCAWSRGTGTYEQYFGPGTRLTVT.

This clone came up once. CDR3 in DNA: TGTGCCAGCAGCTTGAATGGAGCAGGGAATGGCTACACCTTC. Translated, it gives CASSLNGAGNGYTF. This rearrangement joins TRBV5-4 to TRBJ1-2; maybe TRBD1 (5 bases). The CDR3 runs to 14 residues. The germline V gene has CDR1 SGHNT and CDR2 YYREEE (reference sequence). Trimming took 1 base from V and 6 from J, leaving 13 bases between them.

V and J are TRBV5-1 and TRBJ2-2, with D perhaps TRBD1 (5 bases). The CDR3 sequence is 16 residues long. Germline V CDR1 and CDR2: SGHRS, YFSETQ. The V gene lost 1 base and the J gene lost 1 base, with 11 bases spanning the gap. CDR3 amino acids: CASSLLSGWNTGELFF. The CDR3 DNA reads TGCGCCAGCAGCTTGTTGTCAGGGTGGAACACCGGGGAGCTGTTTTTT. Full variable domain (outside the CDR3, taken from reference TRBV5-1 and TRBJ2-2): KAGVTQTPRYLIKTRGQQVTLSCSPISGHRSVSWYQQTPGQGLQFLFEYFSETQRNKGNFPGRFSGRQFSNSRSEMNVSTLELGDSALYLCASSLLSGWNTGELFFGEGSRLTVL.

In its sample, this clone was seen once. DNA of the CDR3: TGTGCCACCAAAAACAGGGAGGGGAATTCACCCCTCCACTTT. Translating gives CATKNREGNSPLHF. This rearrangement joins TRBV2 to TRBJ1-6, with a weak D call TRBD1 (6 bases). CDR1 and CDR2 (germline): SNHLY, FYNNEI. The CDR3 has 14 amino acids. The V gene lost 10 bases and the J gene lost 7 bases, with 17 bases spanning the gap.

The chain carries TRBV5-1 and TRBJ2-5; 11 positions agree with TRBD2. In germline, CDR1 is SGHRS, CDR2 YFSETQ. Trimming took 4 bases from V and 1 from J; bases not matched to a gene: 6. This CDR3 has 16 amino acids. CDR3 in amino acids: CASSPGLAEPQETQYF. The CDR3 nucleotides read TGCGCCAGCAGCCCGGGACTAGCGGAGCCCCAAGAGACCCAGTACTTC.

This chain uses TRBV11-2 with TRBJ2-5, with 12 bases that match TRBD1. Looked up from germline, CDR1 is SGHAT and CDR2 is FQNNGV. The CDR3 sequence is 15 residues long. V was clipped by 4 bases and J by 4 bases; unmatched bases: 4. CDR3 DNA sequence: TGTGCCAGCAGCTCCGGGACAGGGGGCGCAGAGACCCAGTACTTC. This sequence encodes CASSSGTGGAETQYF. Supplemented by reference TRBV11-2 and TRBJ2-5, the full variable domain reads EAGVAQSPRYKIIEKRQSVAFWCNPISGHATLYWYQQILGQGPKLLIQFQNNGVVDDSQLPKDRFSAERLKGVDSTLKIQPAKLEDSAVYLCASSSGTGGAETQYFGPGTRLLVL.

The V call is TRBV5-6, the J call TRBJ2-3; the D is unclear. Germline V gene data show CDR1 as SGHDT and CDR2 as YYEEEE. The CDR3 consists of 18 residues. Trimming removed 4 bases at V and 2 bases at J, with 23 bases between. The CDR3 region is CASSKQLEEWIFTDTQYF. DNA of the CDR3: TGTGCCAGCAGCAAACAGTTGGAAGAGTGGATTTTCACAGATACGCAGTATTTT.

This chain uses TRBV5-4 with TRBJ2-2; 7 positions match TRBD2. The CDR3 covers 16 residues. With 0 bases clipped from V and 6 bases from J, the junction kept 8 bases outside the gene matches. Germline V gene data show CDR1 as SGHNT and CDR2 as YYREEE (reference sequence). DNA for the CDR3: TGTGCCAGCAGCTTGGCTGGGGGGGGAACTCCCGGGGAGCTGTTTTTT. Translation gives CASSLAGGGTPGELFF.